A single sample is the source of the 8 T cell receptor beta chains below, sequenced in a study of blood T cell dynamics during melanoma immunotherapy. Some clones are missing from TCRdb's copy, which holds only in-frame ones; the method was immunoSEQ multiplex PCR. Here the sample spans some 5,700 clones, around four fifths being singletons. As to time point: week 3, after first cycle of checkpoint inhibitor. Here the sequenced sample was blood, taken from a patient treated with checkpoint blockade. The receptors originated from a human donor with melanoma. Some clones in this sample may be carry-over from other donors' samples.

The V call is TRBV25-1, the J call TRBJ2-3, with D perhaps TRBD2 (5 bases). This CDR3 is built from 16 residues. Germline assignment: CDR1 MGHDK and CDR2 SYGVNS. V was cut by 2 bases and J by 2 bases, with 14 bases left in between. CDR3 loop: CASSETLATYTDTQYF. CDR3 bases: TGTGCCAGCAGTGAAACTTTAGCGACCTACACAGATACGCAGTATTTT.

The chain carries TRBV15 and TRBJ2-5; TRBD2 matches at 7 bases. Germline lookup yields CDR1 LNHNV and CDR2 YYDKDF (reference sequence). The CDR3 sequence is 15 residues long. After removal of 0 bases from V and 5 bases from J, the junction contained 6 bases not matched to a gene. The CDR3 sequence is CATSRDGREGETQYF. As DNA, the CDR3 is TGTGCCACCAGCAGAGATGGCAGGGAGGGGGAGACCCAGTACTTC.

The chain recombines TRBV6-6 with TRBJ1-1; 8 nucleotides line up with TRBD1. V trimming: 2 bases; J trimming: 8 bases; junction bases outside the gene matches: 4. The CDR3 covers 13 residues. Germline V gives CDR1 MNHNY, CDR2 SVGAGI (reference sequence). CDR3 nucleotide sequence: TGTGCCAGCAGTTACGGGACAGGAGTGGAAGCTTTCTTT. Amino acid sequence: CASSYGTGVEAFF.

V usage is TRBV7-2 and J usage is TRBJ1-5; no clear D gene. There are 15 residues in the CDR3. Germline V lookup: CDR1 SGHTA, CDR2 FQGNSA. Trimming removed 1 base at V and 2 bases at J, with 9 bases between. CDR3 bases: TGTGCCAGCAGCTTAGATTTCGGCCGCAATCAGCCCCAGCATTTT. It yields the protein CASSLDFGRNQPQHF.

The CDR3 DNA reads as TGTGCCAGCAGCGTAGCGGTGGGGGGTCCGTACGAGCAGTACTTC. Translation: CASSVAVGGPYEQYF. The V gene is TRBV9, the J gene TRBJ2-7, with D tentatively TRBD2 (6 bases). The CDR3 is made up of 15 amino acids. Trimming stripped 0 bases from V and 4 bases from J, with 14 bases between. CDR1 is SGDLS and CDR2 is YYNGEE in the germline V gene.

V and J are TRBV7-2 and TRBJ1-3; possibly TRBD1 for D (6 bases). V was trimmed by 1 base and J by 0 bases, leaving 16 bases between them. Germline CDR1 is SGHTA and CDR2 is FQGNSA. The CDR3 runs 18 residues. The CDR3 protein is CASSLVGGDGSSGNTIYF. The CDR3 DNA follows: TGTGCCAGCAGCTTAGTGGGGGGCGACGGGAGCTCTGGAAACACCATATATTTT.

This sequence joins TRBV28 and TRBJ2-1; D perhaps matches TRBD1 (6 bases). This CDR3 is 15 amino acids long. Germline V CDR1 and CDR2: MDHEN, SYDVKM. V lost 2 bases to trimming and J lost 8 bases, with 16 bases between them. The CDR3 coding sequence is TGTGCCAGCAGTTTACCGCAGGCAGGGGCCTATGAGCAGTTCTTC. Amino acid sequence: CASSLPQAGAYEQFF.

This sequence joins TRBV28 and TRBJ1-6; possible D gene TRBD1, 5 bases. V was trimmed by 7 bases and J by 1 base, leaving 17 bases between them. From germline, CDR1 is MDHEN and CDR2 SYDVKM. There are 17 residues in the CDR3. The chain's CDR3 is CASIQAVVRSYNSPLHF. CDR3 coding DNA: TGTGCCAGCATACAGGCGGTGGTCCGGTCCTATAATTCACCCCTCCACTTT. Full variable domain (rest looked up from reference TRBV28 and TRBJ1-6): DVKVTQSSRYLVKRTGEKVFLECVQDMDHENMFWYRQDPGLGLRLIYFSYDVKMKEKGDIPEGYSVSREKKERFSLILESASTNQTSMYLCASIQAVVRSYNSPLHFGNGTRLTVT.